Listed here are 27 T cell receptor beta chains from one sample, sequenced in a study of blood T cell repertoires in COVID-19. Profiling relied on immunoSEQ multiplex PCR, and the TCRdb table lists in-frame clones only, not all of them. The sample yields approximately 170,000 clones, roughly nine tenths seen once. Source material: peripheral blood. The receptors derive from an older woman with COVID-19, enrolled during active disease.

The chain employs TRBV12-3 or TRBV12-4 and TRBJ2-7; D ambiguous. V shed 7 bases and J shed 3 bases, with 10 bases lying between them. The CDR3 has 12 residues. The CDR3: CASTRRGYEQYF. DNA for the CDR3: TGTGCCAGCACCCGCCGCGGCTACGAGCAGTACTTC.

CDR3 DNA sequence: TGTGCCAGCAGCTCCCCCGGGAGGGCATACGAGCAGTACTTC. The encoded protein is CASSSPGRAYEQYF. The chain uses TRBV27 and TRBJ2-7; 8 positions match TRBD2. This CDR3 has 14 residues. Germline CDR1 is MNHEY and CDR2 is SMNVEV (reference sequence). Trimming took 6 bases from V and 4 from J; bases not matched to a gene: 8.

The chain links TRBV24-1 to TRBJ2-1, with 10 nucleotides matching TRBD2. Unmatched junction bases numbered 1, after V lost 1 base and J lost 2 bases. The germline V gene encodes CDR1 KGHDR and CDR2 SFDVKD. The CDR3 spans 16 residues. This chain's CDR3 is CATSDLGTSAYNEQFF. Written as DNA, the CDR3 is TGTGCCACCAGTGATTTAGGGACTAGCGCCTACAATGAGCAGTTCTTC.

V usage is TRBV10-3 and J usage is TRBJ2-2, with D possibly matching TRBD2 (5 bases). Germline V gives CDR1 ENHRY, CDR2 SYGVKD. The V and J ends lost 4 bases and 6 bases respectively, with 15 bases between them. This CDR3 is built from 15 residues. The CDR3 here is CAISAGLGSAGELFF. DNA of the CDR3: TGTGCCATCAGTGCCGGACTGGGATCGGCCGGGGAGCTGTTTTTT.

This clone was seen a single time. The chain links TRBV11-2 to TRBJ1-2, with 9 bases that match TRBD1. CDR3 length: 14 amino acids. V was pared by 5 bases and J by 5 bases, with 6 bases of the junction left unmatched. Per the germline V gene, CDR1 is SGHAT and CDR2 is FQNNGV. The CDR3 bases are TGTGCCAGCAGCGGCGGGACAGGGTTGTATGGCTACACCTTC. Translating it yields CASSGGTGLYGYTF.

The J gene is TRBJ1-2, the V gene TRBV5-1; unclear D gene. This CDR3 spans 14 amino acids. Germline-derived CDR1 and CDR2 are SGHRS and YFSETQ. Between the trimmed V and J ends, which lost 1 base and 1 base, there was a span of 8 bases. DNA of the CDR3: TGCGCCAGCAGCTTGTCCGGGATTAACTATGGCTACACCTTC. Protein product: CASSLSGINYGYTF.

The CDR3 DNA reads TGCGCCAGCAGCCATTCAGATACGCAGTATTTT. Its translation: CASSHSDTQYF. V gene TRBV5-1 combines with J gene TRBJ2-3; D gene ambiguous. There are 11 residues in the CDR3. V lost 4 bases and J 4 bases, leaving 4 bases between the germline ends. From germline, CDR1 is SGHRS and CDR2 YFSETQ.

The rearrangement joins TRBV7-3 to TRBJ1-1; the match to TRBD1 covers 8 bases. V trimming: 5 bases; J trimming: 4 bases; junction bases outside the gene matches: 6. CDR3 length equals 14 residues. The germline gives CDR1 SGHTA, CDR2 FQGTGA. The CDR3, as DNA: TGTGCCAGCAGCGCGGACAGGGTTTCCACTGAAGCTTTCTTT. The encoded protein is CASSADRVSTEAFF.

The CDR3 region has the DNA TGTGCCAGCAGCACAGGGTCAGCCTATAATTCACCCCTCCACTTT. Protein sequence: CASSTGSAYNSPLHF. The chain joins TRBV28 to TRBJ1-6, with D perhaps matching TRBD1 (6 bases). Germline values: CDR1 MDHEN, CDR2 SYDVKM. The CDR3 is 15 amino acids. Trimming shortened V by 6 bases and J by 2 bases, and 11 bases separated the two germline ends.

The CDR3 DNA sequence: TGCGCCAGCAGCCCACAGGGGGGCGATGGCTACACCTTC. Translated: CASSPQGGDGYTF. The chain recombines TRBV5-1 with TRBJ1-2, with 8 bases matching TRBD1. Germline CDR1 SGHRS, CDR2 YFSETQ. J gave up 6 bases and V 4 bases, and 5 bases lay outside the gene matches. The CDR3 is made up of 13 amino acids.

The chain combines TRBV7-9 with TRBJ2-6; tentatively, D is TRBD1 (6 bases). This CDR3 comprises 17 residues. V lost 5 bases and J lost 0, with 14 bases in between. In germline, CDR1 is SEHNR, CDR2 FQNEAQ (reference sequence). The CDR3 sequence is CASSPRGGFSGANVLTF. For the CDR3, the DNA is TGTGCCAGCAGCCCTAGAGGGGGTTTCTCTGGGGCCAACGTCCTGACTTTC.

The chain carries TRBV9 and TRBJ1-1, with 7 bases matching TRBD1. Germline V gene sequence: CDR1 SGDLS, CDR2 YYNGEE. V shed 1 base, J shed 0 bases, and the junction held 6 bases outside the gene matches. The CDR3 has 16 amino acids. In DNA, the CDR3 is TGTGCCAGCAGCGTAAATCCAGGGGGGATGAACACTGAAGCTTTCTTT. Protein sequence: CASSVNPGGMNTEAFF.

This clone was seen a single time. V and J are TRBV7-2 and TRBJ1-2; TRBD1 matches at 8 bases. Germline assignment: CDR1 SGHTA and CDR2 FQGNSA. With V trimmed by 5 bases and J by 7 bases, 9 bases remained unmatched. The CDR3 runs 14 residues. The CDR3 DNA sequence: TGTGCCAGCAGCGCACCCTCAGGGGGCTCTGGCTACACCTTC. Amino acid sequence: CASSAPSGGSGYTF.

This chain connects TRBV7-9 to TRBJ2-5; D possibly corresponds to TRBD2 (5 bases). This CDR3 is built from 13 residues. The V end lost 8 bases, the J end lost 0 bases, and 10 bases lay between the germline ends. The germline gives CDR1 SEHNR, CDR2 FQNEAQ (reference sequence). The CDR3 loop is CASGKRNQETQYF. The DNA of the CDR3 is TGTGCCAGCGGAAAGCGGAACCAAGAGACCCAGTACTTC.

This rearrangement joins TRBV11-3 to TRBJ2-3, with D perhaps matching TRBD2 (6 bases). Per the germline V gene, CDR1 is SGHNT and CDR2 is YENEEA. This CDR3 contains 13 residues. Trimming took 5 bases from V and 3 from J, leaving 9 bases between them. The CDR3 sequence: CASSPRGTDTQYF. The CDR3 nucleotides read TGTGCCAGCAGCCCCCGGGGGACAGATACGCAGTATTTT.

The genes are TRBV3-1 (or the pseudogene TRBV3-2) and TRBJ2-7, with TRBD1 identical over 9 bases. J gave up 0 bases and V 2 bases, and 11 bases lay outside the gene matches. The CDR3 is 18 amino acids. Germline values: CDR1 LGHDT, CDR2 YNNKEL (reference sequence). The chain's CDR3 is CASSQPRGTGNFSYEQYF. CDR3 DNA: TGTGCCAGCAGCCAACCACGAGGGACAGGGAATTTCTCCTACGAGCAGTACTTC.

This rearrangement joins TRBV5-1 to TRBJ2-1, with 12 positions matching TRBD2. V gave up 2 bases and J gave up 3 bases; unmatched junction bases: 6. Germline V gives CDR1 SGHRS, CDR2 YFSETQ. The CDR3 covers 17 residues. The CDR3 sequence: CASSFGLAGSFYNEQFF. The CDR3 DNA is TGCGCCAGCAGCTTCGGACTAGCGGGGTCCTTCTACAATGAGCAGTTCTTC.

The chain employs TRBV4-3 and TRBJ2-1, with 9 bases identical to TRBD2. Trimming cost V 3 bases and J 0 bases; bases outside gene matches: 3. The germline V gene has CDR1 LGHNA and CDR2 YSLEER. The length of the CDR3 is 16 residues. CDR3 in amino acids: CASSQDSGSSYNEQFF. CDR3 in DNA: TGCGCCAGCAGCCAGGATAGCGGGAGCTCCTACAATGAGCAGTTCTTC.

The chain carries TRBV30 and TRBJ2-2, with TRBD2 matching over 10 bases. The CDR3 totals 15 residues. The trim removed 2 bases at V and 4 bases at J, leaving 4 bases unmatched. Per the germline V gene, CDR1 is GTSNPN and CDR2 is SVGIG (reference sequence). CDR3 sequence (DNA): TGTGCCTGGAGTTGGACTAGCGGCGGCACCGGGGAGCTGTTTTTT. This encodes CAWSWTSGGTGELFF. The whole variable domain, filled in from reference TRBV30 and TRBJ2-2, reads SQTIHQWPATLVQPVGSPLSLECTVEGTSNPNLYWYRQAAGRGLQLLFYSVGIGQISSEVPQNLSASRPQDRQFILSSKKLLLSDSGFYLCAWSWTSGGTGELFFGEGSRLTVL.

Concerning this clone: The sample contains more than one DNA sequence encoding this CDR3. The chain carries TRBV12-3 or TRBV12-4 and TRBJ1-5; D gene uncertain. The CDR3 runs to 13 residues. Trimming took off 5 bases at V and 4 bases at J, with 9 bases between the two ends. The DNA for the CDR3 is TGTGCCAGCAGTCCGGGTGGGAATCAGCCCCAGCATTTT. It translates to CASSPGGNQPQHF.

This chain connects TRBV7-8 to TRBJ1-2, with D hard to call. V lost 3 bases and J 4 bases, leaving 12 bases between the germline ends. CDR3 length: 14 residues. Germline V gives CDR1 SGHVS, CDR2 FQNEAQ. The CDR3 nucleotides read TGTGCCAGCAGCTTCCACGGGTCGACCTATGGCTACACCTTC. As protein: CASSFHGSTYGYTF.

V is TRBV6-2 or TRBV6-3 and J is TRBJ1-5; 8 positions agree with TRBD1. The CDR3 totals 15 residues. V trimming: 4 bases; J trimming: 4 bases; junction bases outside the gene matches: 6. From germline, CDR1 is MNHEY and CDR2 SVGEGT. The CDR3 coding sequence is TGTGCCAGCAGTTCAGGGGGCGCAGGTAATCAGCCCCAGCATTTT. Translated: CASSSGGAGNQPQHF.

This chain uses TRBV6-2 or TRBV6-3 with TRBJ1-2; D is undetermined. The germline CDR1 and CDR2 sequences are MNHEY and SVGEGT. V shed 4 bases and J shed 4 bases, with 13 bases lying between them. The CDR3 length is 14 residues. The CDR3 DNA follows: TGTGCCAGCAGTTCACCCCTAAGGAGCTATGGCTACACCTTC. Protein: CASSSPLRSYGYTF.

The CDR3 reads CASSGTGGGRAPYEQYF. In nucleotides, the CDR3 is TGTGCCAGCAGCGGGACAGGAGGTGGACGGGCCCCCTACGAGCAGTACTTC. V is TRBV3-1 (or the pseudogene TRBV3-2) and J is TRBJ2-7; 8 bases agree with TRBD1. This CDR3 is 17 amino acids long. The V gene end was trimmed by 5 bases and the J gene end by 2 bases; junction bases not matched to a gene: 14. The germline V gene has CDR1 LGHDT and CDR2 YNNKEL (reference sequence).

The V gene is TRBV5-4, the J gene TRBJ1-1; perhaps TRBD1 as D (6 bases). Trimming stripped 0 bases from V and 1 base from J, with 10 bases between. Germline lookup yields CDR1 SGHNT and CDR2 YYREEE (reference sequence). CDR3 length equals 15 residues. The CDR3 nucleotides are TGTGCCAGCAGCTTGGAACAGGGTCGGAACACTGAAGCTTTCTTT. This gives the protein CASSLEQGRNTEAFF.

The rearrangement links TRBV30 to TRBJ1-6; tentative D call: TRBD1 (6 bases). This CDR3 spans 15 amino acids. Between the trimmed V and J ends, which lost 1 base and 6 bases, there was a span of 13 bases. Germline V gene lookup returns CDR1 GTSNPN and CDR2 SVGIG (reference sequence). The CDR3 nucleotides are TGTGCCTGGAGTGACGCAGGGGACGCTAATTCACCCCTCCACTTT. It specifies CAWSDAGDANSPLHF.

CDR3 DNA sequence: TGTGCCAGCAGCCAGAGTTCAAGCTCCTACAATGAGCAGTTCTTC. Amino acid sequence: CASSQSSSSYNEQFF. The rearrangement uses TRBV3-1 (or the pseudogene TRBV3-2) and TRBJ2-1; D is unresolved. The CDR3 is 15 amino acids. Trimming stripped 3 bases from V and 0 bases from J, with 9 bases between. CDR1 LGHDT and CDR2 YNNKEL come from the germline V gene (reference sequence).